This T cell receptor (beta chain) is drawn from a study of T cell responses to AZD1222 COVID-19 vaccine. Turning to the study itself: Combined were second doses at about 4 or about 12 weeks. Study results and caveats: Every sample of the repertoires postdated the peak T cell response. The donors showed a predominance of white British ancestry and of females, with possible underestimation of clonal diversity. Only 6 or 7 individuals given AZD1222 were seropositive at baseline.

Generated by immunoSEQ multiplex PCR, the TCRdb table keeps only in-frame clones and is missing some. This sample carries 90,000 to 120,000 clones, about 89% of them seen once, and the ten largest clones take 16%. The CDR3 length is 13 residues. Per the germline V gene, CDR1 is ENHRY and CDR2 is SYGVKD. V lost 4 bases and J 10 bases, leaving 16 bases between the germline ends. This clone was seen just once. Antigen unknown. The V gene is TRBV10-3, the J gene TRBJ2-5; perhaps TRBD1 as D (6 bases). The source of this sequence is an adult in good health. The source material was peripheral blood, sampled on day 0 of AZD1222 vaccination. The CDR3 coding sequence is TGTGCCATCAGTGGGGGGACAAACCCAATCCAGTACTTC. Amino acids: CAISGGTNPIQYF.